This T cell receptor (beta chain) was recorded in a study of blood T cells in healthy people across ages. Concerning this clonotype: A read error may account for a junction end that differs from germline.

This CDR3 is built from 14 residues. Germline V gives CDR1 MNHEY, CDR2 SVGAGI. With a J-beta primer mix and a sample-barcoded 5' primer, a second PCR ran 7 to 11 cycles. A single record per CDR3 protein comes from TCRdb applying MiXCR to the 5' RACE reads. The data contain 650,000 to 900,000 distinct CDR3 sequences, approximately 67% of them seen just once; the ten biggest clones take up 25% to 35%. The V call is TRBV6-5, the J call TRBJ2-7; 9 bases match TRBD1. The J call may be faulty, since TRBJ2-4 better matches the DNA end. Sequencing was done on a sample of blood. This clonotype was obtained from a young man in good health. CDR3 nucleotides: TGTGCCTGCAGCAGGGACAGGGATGAGAACATTCAGTACTTC. The encoded protein is CACSRDRDENIQYF.